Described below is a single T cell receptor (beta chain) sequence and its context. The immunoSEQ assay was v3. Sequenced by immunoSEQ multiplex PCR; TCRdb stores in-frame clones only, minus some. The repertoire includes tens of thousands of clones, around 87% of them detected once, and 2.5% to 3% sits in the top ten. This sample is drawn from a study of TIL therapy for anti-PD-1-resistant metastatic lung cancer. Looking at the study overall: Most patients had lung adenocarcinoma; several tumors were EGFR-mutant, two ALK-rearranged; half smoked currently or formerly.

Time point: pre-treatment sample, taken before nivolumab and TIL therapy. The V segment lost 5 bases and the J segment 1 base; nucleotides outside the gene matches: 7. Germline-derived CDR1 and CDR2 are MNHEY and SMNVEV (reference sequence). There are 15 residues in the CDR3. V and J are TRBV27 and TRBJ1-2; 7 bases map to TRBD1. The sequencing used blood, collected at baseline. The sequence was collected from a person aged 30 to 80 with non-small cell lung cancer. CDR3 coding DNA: TGTGCCAGCAGTCCCTCGACAGGGATTAACTATGGCTACACCTTC. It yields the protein CASSPSTGINYGYTF.